The rows below give T cell receptor beta chains drawn from one sample of a study of blood T cells in healthy people across ages. One entry per CDR3 protein results from TCRdb running MiXCR on the 5' RACE reads. The repertoire includes about 1,500,000 distinct CDR3 sequences, roughly 45% of them detected once, and around 8% sits in the top ten. Material for sequencing was blood. The receptors here all came from a woman younger than 30 in good health. Both conserved end residues are part of each CDR3. D genes are given only for firm matches. Where a row states a size, it is once, few, many or the class of an expanded clone; other rows omit it.

D	size	V	J	CDR3	DNA
TRBD1	.	TRBV27	TRBJ1-6	CASSLGGTVNSPLHF	TGTGCCAGCAGTTTAGGGGGGACAGTCAATTCACCCCTCCACTTT
TRBD1	once	TRBV6-5	TRBJ2-1	CASSNRGRVNEQFF	TGTGCCAGCAGTAACAGGGGGCGCGTCAATGAGCAGTTCTTC
TRBD2	many	TRBV11-2	TRBJ2-7	CASSLGGGRFYEQYF	TGTGCCAGCAGCTTAGGCGGGGGGAGGTTCTACGAGCAGTACTTC
TRBD1	.	TRBV5-1	TRBJ2-5	CASSLGQGRAETQYF	TGCGCCAGCAGCTTGGGACAGGGAAGGGCGGAGACCCAGTACTTC
.	.	TRBV5-1	TRBJ2-1	CASSLERSKYNEQFF	TGCGCCAGCAGCTTGGAACGGTCAAAGTACAATGAGCAGTTCTTC
.	few	TRBV10-1	TRBJ1-5	CAPAEGRVSNQPQHF	TGCGCCCCTGCCGAGGGGCGCGTAAGCAATCAGCCCCAGCATTTT
.	.	TRBV5-4	TRBJ2-7	CASSLEISGFSSYNEQYF	TGTGCCAGCAGCTTGGAGATCAGCGGGTTCAGCTCCTACAATGAGCAGTACTTC
.	few	TRBV27	TRBJ2-1	CASLGLGNNEQFF	TGTGCCAGCCTCGGGCTAGGTAACAATGAGCAGTTCTTC
TRBD1	.	TRBV5-4	TRBJ1-1	CASSLLGQRTEAFF	TGTGCCAGCAGCTTATTGGGACAGAGGACTGAAGCTTTCTTT
.	.	TRBV20-1	TRBJ2-5	CSARDQTRIYAQYF	TGCAGTGCTAGAGATCAAACTAGAATTTACGCGCAGTACTTC
.	.	TRBV5-1	TRBJ1-1	CASRDGPENTEAFF	TGCGCCAGCAGGGATGGGCCCGAGAACACTGAAGCTTTCTTT
.	.	TRBV7-2	TRBJ2-1	CASSLAERIYNEQFF	TGTGCCAGCAGCTTAGCGGAGCGAATCTACAATGAGCAGTTCTTC
.	few	TRBV29-1	TRBJ1-2	CSVEDDGEGSYGYTF	TGCAGCGTTGAAGATGATGGGGAGGGGAGCTATGGCTACACCTTC
.	many	TRBV4-1	TRBJ1-6	CASSLSRDSPLHF	TGCGCCAGCAGCCTCAGCCGGGATTCACCCCTCCACTTT
.	.	TRBV6-1	TRBJ2-1	CASSAPFLSSYNEQFF	TGTGCCAGCAGTGCCCCATTCCTTAGCTCCTACAATGAGCAGTTCTTC
TRBD1	.	TRBV4-2	TRBJ1-4	CASSPRDSEREKLFF	TGTGCCAGCAGCCCACGGGACAGCGAACGGGAAAAACTGTTTTTT
.	.	TRBV3-1	TRBJ2-2	CASTSHGVTGELFF	TGTGCCAGCACCAGCCACGGGGTCACCGGGGAGCTGTTTTTT
.	.	TRBV7-9	TRBJ2-7	CASSLASWAGTLYEQYF	TGTGCCAGCAGCTTAGCATCGTGGGCAGGGACCCTCTACGAGCAGTACTTC
.	many	TRBV29-1	TRBJ1-2	CSVDRRGPRHGYTF	TGCAGCGTTGATCGCAGGGGACCCCGTCATGGCTACACCTTC
.	.	TRBV24-1	TRBJ2-1	CATSDPFGQSCPNEQFF	TGTGCCACCAGTGACCCTTTCGGACAGTCTTGCCCCAATGAGCAGTTCTTC
.	.	TRBV13	TRBJ1-2	CASSPPRGYYGYTF	TGTGCCAGCAGCCCCCCCCGGGGGTACTATGGCTACACCTTC
.	few	TRBV20-1	TRBJ1-1	CSARVEGNTEAFF	TGCAGTGCTAGGGTCGAGGGGAACACTGAAGCTTTCTTT
TRBD1	.	TRBV3-1	TRBJ1-5	CASSQEGDRNQRQHF	TGTGCCAGCAGCCAAGAAGGGGACAGAAATCAGCGCCAGCATTTT
TRBD1	.	TRBV7-9	TRBJ1-5	CASSLAGQVKQPQHF	TGTGCCAGCAGCTTAGCCGGACAGGTGAAACAGCCCCAGCATTTT
TRBD2	once	TRBV5-1	TRBJ2-3	CASSLSSGDTDTQYF	TGCGCCAGCAGCTTATCTAGCGGGGACACAGATACGCAGTATTTT
TRBD2	.	TRBV29-1	TRBJ2-7	CSVWGGNLYNEQYF	TGCAGCGTTTGGGGGGGGAACCTCTACAATGAGCAGTACTTC
TRBD1	.	TRBV7-2	TRBJ2-1	CASSLRVPFSGGNEQFF	TGTGCCAGCAGCTTACGTGTGCCGTTTTCAGGGGGCAATGAGCAGTTCTTC
TRBD1	.	TRBV9	TRBJ2-2	CASRGQITNTGELFF	TGTGCCAGCAGGGGACAGATAACGAACACCGGGGAGCTGTTTTTT
TRBD1	.	TRBV18	TRBJ2-1	CASSPATQGAGSYNEQFF	TGTGCCAGCTCACCGGCGACACAGGGGGCCGGTTCCTACAATGAGCAGTTCTTC
.	.	TRBV30	TRBJ2-5	CAWSPGTAIVETQYF	TGTGCCTGGAGCCCCGGGACCGCAATAGTGGAGACCCAGTACTTC
.	.	TRBV4-1	TRBJ1-1	CASSPNIRESEAFF	TGCGCCAGCAGCCCAAACATCCGGGAAAGTGAAGCTTTCTTT
.	.	TRBV6-5	TRBJ1-2	CASSRSGGNYGYTF	TGTGCCAGCAGCAGGTCCGGGGGGAACTATGGCTACACCTTC
.	once	TRBV4-2	TRBJ2-5	CTSSQDRASLGDEQYF	TGTACCAGCAGCCAAGATAGGGCCAGCCTAGGGGATGAGCAGTACTTC
.	.	TRBV6-2/TRBV6-3	TRBJ2-2	CASREGAGELFF	TGTGCCAGCAGAGAAGGCGCCGGGGAGCTGTTTTTT
.	.	TRBV2	TRBJ2-2	CASSEAQVNTGELFF	TGTGCCAGCAGTGAGGCACAGGTGAACACCGGGGAGCTGTTTTTT
.	.	TRBV20-1	TRBJ2-3	CSAYPGRGTDTQYF	TGCAGTGCCTACCCCGGAAGGGGCACAGATACGCAGTATTTT
.	.	TRBV10-2	TRBJ2-3	CASSDVDIRFTDTQYF	TGCGCCAGCAGTGACGTGGATATCCGTTTCACAGATACGCAGTATTTT
.	few	TRBV14	TRBJ2-7	CASSQDSNSYEQYF	TGTGCCAGCAGCCAAGACAGTAACTCCTACGAGCAGTACTTC
TRBD1	many	TRBV2	TRBJ1-6	CASSGDRSSSPLHF	TGTGCCAGCAGTGGGGACAGGTCAAGTTCACCCCTCCACTTT
TRBD2	few	TRBV20-1	TRBJ2-1	CSAREGRGYNEQFF	TGCAGTGCCCGAGAGGGGAGGGGCTACAATGAGCAGTTCTTC
TRBD1	.	TRBV3-1	TRBJ1-2	CASSPSPGQKTAESNYGYTF	TGTGCCAGCAGCCCAAGCCCGGGACAGAAAACTGCCGAATCTAACTATGGCTACACCTTC
TRBD2	.	TRBV19	TRBJ2-5	CASNERGYQETQYF	TGTGCCAGTAATGAGCGGGGGTACCAAGAGACCCAGTACTTC
.	few	TRBV20-1	TRBJ2-1	CSAFSSGYNEQFF	TGCAGTGCTTTTAGTAGCGGATACAATGAGCAGTTCTTC
TRBD2	few	TRBV28	TRBJ2-3	CASATLGGGADTQYF	TGTGCCAGCGCTACCCTTGGGGGGGGTGCGGATACGCAGTATTTT
TRBD1	.	TRBV27	TRBJ1-5	CASSGMDRGFSQPQHF	TGTGCCAGCAGTGGGATGGACAGGGGATTTTCTCAGCCCCAGCATTTT
TRBD1	.	TRBV12-3/TRBV12-4	TRBJ2-7	CASSPSDRGEQYF	TGTGCCAGCAGTCCCTCGGACAGGGGCGAGCAGTACTTC
TRBD1	.	TRBV24-1	TRBJ2-1	CATSDLRDSWGNEQFF	TGTGCCACCAGTGATTTGCGGGACAGCTGGGGCAATGAGCAGTTCTTC
TRBD2	.	TRBV3-1	TRBJ2-7	CATVDGGYNEQYF	TGTGCCACCGTGGACGGGGGGTACAATGAGCAGTACTTC
.	many	TRBV25-1	TRBJ1-1	CASRNTEAFF	TGTGCCAGCAGGAACACTGAAGCTTTCTTT
.	.	TRBV12-3/TRBV12-4	TRBJ2-1	CACSIGTALYNEQFF	TGTGCCTGCAGTATCGGGACTGCGCTATACAATGAGCAGTTCTTC
.	many	TRBV11-2	TRBJ2-3	CASSAHTDTQYF	TGTGCCAGCAGCGCCCACACAGATACGCAGTATTTT
TRBD2	.	TRBV5-1	TRBJ2-1	CASSLVTARSGSSYNEQFF	TGCGCCAGCAGCTTGGTGACGGCCCGTAGCGGGAGCTCCTACAATGAGCAGTTCTTC
TRBD2	.	TRBV20-1	TRBJ2-1	CGARNELAGGFNEQFF	TGCGGTGCTAGGAATGAACTAGCGGGGGGTTTCAATGAGCAGTTCTTC